The clone carrying this T cell receptor beta chain was observed a few times. Sorting used thawed, overnight-rested PBMC stained with anti-CD3, a viability dye and GMM-loaded CD1B tetramer. CD1B tetramers were loaded with Rhodococcus equi-derived C32 glucose monomycolate. PBMC for tetramer sorting were first depleted of CD14-expressing monocytes. Tetramer-negative cells, around 110,000 per donor, were also sorted. The data are from a study of T cells in tuberculosis. Study observations and caveats: The stringent gate may have excluded weak CD1B-GMM tetramer binders.

This CDR3 is 16 amino acids long. Looked up from germline, CDR1 is SQVTM and CDR2 is ANQGSEA. V was clipped by 7 bases and J by 4 bases; unmatched bases: 12. The assay was immunoSEQ multiplex PCR, and TCRdb's table has in-frame clones only and misses some. In the table there are 80,000 to 90,000 clones, approximately 91% of which are singletons. V and J are TRBV29-1 and TRBJ2-3; 12 bases agree with TRBD2. This TCR was recovered from an adult woman with latent tuberculosis. Sequencing was done on a sample of CD1b-GMM tetramer-negative cells sorted from PBMCs. CDR3 nucleotide sequence: TGCAGCGCCAGGTGGCTAGCGGGGGGGCCCGCAGATACGCAGTATTTT. Translating it yields CSARWLAGGPADTQYF.